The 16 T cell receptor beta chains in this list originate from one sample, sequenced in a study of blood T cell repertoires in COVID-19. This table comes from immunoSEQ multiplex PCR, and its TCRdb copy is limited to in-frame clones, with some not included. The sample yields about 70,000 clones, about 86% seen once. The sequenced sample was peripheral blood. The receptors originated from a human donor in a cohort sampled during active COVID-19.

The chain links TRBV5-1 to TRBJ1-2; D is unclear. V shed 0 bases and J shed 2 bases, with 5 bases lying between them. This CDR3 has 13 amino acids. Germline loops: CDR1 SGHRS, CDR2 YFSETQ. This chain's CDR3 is CASSLDTNYGYTF. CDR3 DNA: TGCGCCAGCAGCTTGGACACGAACTATGGCTACACCTTC. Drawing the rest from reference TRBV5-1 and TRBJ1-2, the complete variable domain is KAGVTQTPRYLIKTRGQQVTLSCSPISGHRSVSWYQQTPGQGLQFLFEYFSETQRNKGNFPGRFSGRQFSNSRSEMNVSTLELGDSALYLCASSLDTNYGYTFGSGTRLTVV.

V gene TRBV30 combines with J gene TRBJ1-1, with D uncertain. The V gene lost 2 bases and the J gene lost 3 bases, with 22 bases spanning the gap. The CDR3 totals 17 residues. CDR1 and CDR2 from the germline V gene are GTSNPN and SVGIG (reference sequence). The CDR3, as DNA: TGTGCCTGGAGTAAGATGTACGAACTCTTGAGGCACACTGAAGCTTTCTTT. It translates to CAWSKMYELLRHTEAFF.

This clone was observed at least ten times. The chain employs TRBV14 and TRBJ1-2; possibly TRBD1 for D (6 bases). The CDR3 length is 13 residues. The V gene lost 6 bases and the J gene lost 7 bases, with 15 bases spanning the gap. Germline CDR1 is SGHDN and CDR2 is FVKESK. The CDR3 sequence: CASSPRQEFGYTF. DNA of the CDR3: TGTGCCAGCAGTCCGCGACAGGAATTTGGCTACACCTTC.

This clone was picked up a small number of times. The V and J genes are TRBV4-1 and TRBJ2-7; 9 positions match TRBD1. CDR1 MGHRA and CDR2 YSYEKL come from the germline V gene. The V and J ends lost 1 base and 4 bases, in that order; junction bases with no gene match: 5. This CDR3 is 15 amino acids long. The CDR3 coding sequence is TGCGCCAGCAGCCAAGGTGACAGGGGGACGTACGAGCAGTACTTC. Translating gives CASSQGDRGTYEQYF.

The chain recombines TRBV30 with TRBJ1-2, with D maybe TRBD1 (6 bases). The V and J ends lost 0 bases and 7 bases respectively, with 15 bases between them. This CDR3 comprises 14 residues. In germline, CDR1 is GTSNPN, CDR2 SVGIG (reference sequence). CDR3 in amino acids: CAWSVQGRGVGYTF. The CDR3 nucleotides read TGTGCCTGGAGTGTACAAGGCAGGGGAGTTGGCTACACCTTC.

CDR3 nucleotide sequence: TGTGCCAGCAACTTCCATACAGGGGAGTATGGCTACACCTTC. Protein product: CASNFHTGEYGYTF. The genes are TRBV7-2 and TRBJ1-2; 7 nucleotides match TRBD1. The CDR3 spans 14 residues. The germline V gene has CDR1 SGHTA and CDR2 FQGNSA. The trim removed 7 bases at V and 5 bases at J, leaving 10 bases unmatched.

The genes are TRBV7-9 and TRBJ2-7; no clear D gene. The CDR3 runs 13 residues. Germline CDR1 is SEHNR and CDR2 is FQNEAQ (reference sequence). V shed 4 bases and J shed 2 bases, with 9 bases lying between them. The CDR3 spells CASSSTIAYEQYF. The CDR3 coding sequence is TGTGCCAGCAGCTCCACTATCGCCTACGAGCAGTACTTC. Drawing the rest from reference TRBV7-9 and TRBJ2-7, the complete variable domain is DTGVSQNPRHKITKRGQNVTFRCDPISEHNRLYWYRQTLGQGPEFLTYFQNEAQLEKSRLLSDRFSAERPKGSFSTLEIQRTEQGDSAMYLCASSSTIAYEQYFGPGTRLTVT.

The CDR3 DNA follows: TGTGCCAGCAGCTTAGCCGGGACAGGACAAGAGACCCAGTACTTC. The encoded protein is CASSLAGTGQETQYF. The chain couples TRBV11-2 to TRBJ2-5; 8 positions agree with TRBD1. Germline V gene data show CDR1 as SGHAT and CDR2 as FQNNGV. There are 15 residues in the CDR3. The ends lost 1 base at V and 2 bases at J; junction bases unmatched: 3.

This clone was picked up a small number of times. Here the CDR3 DNA reads TGTGCCAGCAGTGCCGCAGGGTCCTACGAGCAGTACTTC. It yields the protein CASSAAGSYEQYF. The rearrangement uses TRBV25-1 and TRBJ2-7; weak D call: TRBD1 (5 bases). V was clipped by 4 bases and J by 1 base, with 8 bases between them. Looked up from germline, CDR1 is MGHDK and CDR2 is SYGVNS. The CDR3 loop spans 13 amino acids.

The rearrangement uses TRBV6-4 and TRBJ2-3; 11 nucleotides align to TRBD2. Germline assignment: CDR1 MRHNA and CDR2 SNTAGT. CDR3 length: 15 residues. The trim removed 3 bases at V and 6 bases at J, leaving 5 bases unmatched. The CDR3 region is CASSETSGAGDTQYF. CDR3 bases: TGTGCCAGCAGTGAGACTAGCGGGGCAGGTGATACGCAGTATTTT.

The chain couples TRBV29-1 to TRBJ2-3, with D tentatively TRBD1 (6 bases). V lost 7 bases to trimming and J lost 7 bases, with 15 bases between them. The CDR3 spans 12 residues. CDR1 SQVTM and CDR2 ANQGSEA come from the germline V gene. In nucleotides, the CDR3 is TGCAGCGGGAACCGGGACACTCATACGCAGTATTTT. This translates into CSGNRDTHTQYF.

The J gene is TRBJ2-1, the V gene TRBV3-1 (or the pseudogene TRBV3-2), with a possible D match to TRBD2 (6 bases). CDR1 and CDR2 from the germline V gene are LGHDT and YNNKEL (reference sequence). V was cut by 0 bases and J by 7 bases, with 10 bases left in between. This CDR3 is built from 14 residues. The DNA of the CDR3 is TGTGCCAGCAGCCAAGATGCGGGGCAAAATGAGCAGTTCTTC. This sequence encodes CASSQDAGQNEQFF.

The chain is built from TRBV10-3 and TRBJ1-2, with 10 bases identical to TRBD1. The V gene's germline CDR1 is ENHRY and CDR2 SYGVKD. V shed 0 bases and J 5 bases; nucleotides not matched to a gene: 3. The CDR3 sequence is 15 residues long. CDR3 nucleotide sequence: TGTGCCATCAGTGAGTCGACGGACAGGGGGTATGGCTACACCTTC. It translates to CAISESTDRGYGYTF.

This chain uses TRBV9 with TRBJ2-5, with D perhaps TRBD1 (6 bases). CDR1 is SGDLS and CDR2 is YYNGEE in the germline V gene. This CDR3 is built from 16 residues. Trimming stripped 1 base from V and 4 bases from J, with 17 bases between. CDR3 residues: CASSVTGQMVRETQYF. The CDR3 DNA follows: TGTGCCAGCAGCGTAACGGGACAAATGGTACGAGAGACCCAGTACTTC.

Here the CDR3 reads CASSSRTGIISVQYF. In nucleotides, the CDR3 is TGTGCCAGTAGTAGCAGGACAGGGATTATTTCAGTTCAGTACTTC. The chain is built from TRBV19 and TRBJ2-4; TRBD1 agrees at 8 bases. In germline, CDR1 is LNHDA, CDR2 SQIVND (reference sequence). Trimming took 4 bases from V and 11 from J; bases not matched to a gene: 13. This CDR3 spans 15 amino acids. Looking up the rest from reference TRBV19 and TRBJ2-4 gives the full variable domain: DGGITQSPKYLFRKEGQNVTLSCEQNLNHDAMYWYRQDPGQGLRLIYYSQIVNDFQKGDIAEGYSVSREKKESFPLTVTSAQKNPTAFYLCASSSRTGIISVQYFGAGTRLSVL.

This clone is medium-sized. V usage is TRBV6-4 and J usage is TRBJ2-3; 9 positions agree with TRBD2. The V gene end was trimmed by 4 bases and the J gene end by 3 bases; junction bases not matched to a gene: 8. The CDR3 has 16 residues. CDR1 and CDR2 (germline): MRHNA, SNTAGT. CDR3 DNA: TGTGCCAGCAGTGCCCAGCTCAGCGGGGGGACAGATACGCAGTATTTT. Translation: CASSAQLSGGTDTQYF.